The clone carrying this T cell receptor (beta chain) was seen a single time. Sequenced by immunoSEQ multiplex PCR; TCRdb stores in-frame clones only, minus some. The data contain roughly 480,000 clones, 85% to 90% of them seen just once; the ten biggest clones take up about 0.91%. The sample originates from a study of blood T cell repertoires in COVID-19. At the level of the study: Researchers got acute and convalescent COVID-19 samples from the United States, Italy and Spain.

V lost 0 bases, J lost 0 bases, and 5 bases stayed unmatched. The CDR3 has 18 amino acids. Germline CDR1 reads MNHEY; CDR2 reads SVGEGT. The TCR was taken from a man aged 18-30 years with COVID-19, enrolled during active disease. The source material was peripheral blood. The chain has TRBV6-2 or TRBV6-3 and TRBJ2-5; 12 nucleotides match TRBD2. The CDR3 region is CASSYSTSGGSNQETQYF. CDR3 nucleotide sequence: TGTGCCAGCAGTTACTCAACTAGCGGGGGGAGCAACCAAGAGACCCAGTACTTC.